These 22 T cell receptor beta chains were sequenced from one sample in a study of shared clonotypes between healthy human individuals. TCRdb's copy holds only in-frame clones and misses some; the assay was immunoSEQ multiplex PCR. This table has some 550,000 clones, 95% to 98% appearing once. Sequences were obtained from naive CD4+ T cells sorted from blood. Subset reported: CD45RA+ positively selected. The receptor set was obtained from a woman aged 30 to 39 in good health.

The chain joins TRBV11-3 to TRBJ2-1, with TRBD2 identical over 10 bases. With 3 bases clipped from V and 8 bases from J, the junction kept 4 bases outside the gene matches. This CDR3 comprises 14 residues. CDR1 is SGHNT, CDR2 YENEEA, per germline. The CDR3 loop is CASSLGLASDEQFF. The CDR3 coding sequence is TGTGCCAGCAGCTTGGGACTAGCGAGCGATGAGCAGTTCTTC.

This chain connects TRBV28 to TRBJ1-5; 8 bases are shared with TRBD1. CDR3 size: 15 residues. Germline values: CDR1 MDHEN, CDR2 SYDVKM. Germline trimming cut 6 bases from V and 7 bases from J; bases unmatched to any gene: 11. CDR3 DNA sequence: TGTGCCAGCAGCCCGGACAGGGCGAGCGACCAGCCCCAGCATTTT. Translating gives CASSPDRASDQPQHF.

The chain couples TRBV12-1 to TRBJ1-2; the D segment call TRBD1 is taken from the table without a DNA check. TRBV12-1 is classified as a pseudogene. The CDR3 totals 13 residues. The CDR3 region is CASSFSRAYGYTF. Written as DNA, the CDR3 is TGTGCCAGCAGCTTTAGCAGGGCCTATGGCTACACCTTC.

The chain recombines TRBV9 with TRBJ2-1; 11 bases are shared with TRBD2. V lost 0 bases, J lost 7 bases, and 3 bases stayed unmatched. The germline V gene encodes CDR1 SGDLS and CDR2 YYNGEE. The CDR3 runs to 15 residues. The CDR3 protein is CASSVELAGENEQFF. The CDR3, as DNA: TGTGCCAGCAGCGTAGAACTAGCGGGAGAGAATGAGCAGTTCTTC.

The chain carries TRBV27 and TRBJ2-1; the D gene is possibly TRBD2 (6 bases). Germline CDR1 is MNHEY and CDR2 is SMNVEV (reference sequence). V was cut by 4 bases and J by 6 bases, with 16 bases left in between. The CDR3 runs to 15 residues. CDR3 coding DNA: TGTGCCAGCAGTTCCCGGACTCCCGGGGGCAATGAGCAGTTCTTC. Protein sequence: CASSSRTPGGNEQFF.

The chain is built from TRBV2 and TRBJ2-2; 8 bases are shared with TRBD1. V dropped 11 bases and J dropped 4; count of bases not matched to a gene: 9. This CDR3 contains 14 residues. Germline CDR1 is SNHLY and CDR2 is FYNNEI. CDR3 sequence (DNA): TGTGCCGGGGTGGACAGGGTGAGCACCGGGGAGCTGTTTTTT. Protein: CAGVDRVSTGELFF.

The chain employs TRBV6-5 and TRBJ2-3; D ambiguous. CDR1 and CDR2 (germline): MNHEY, SVGAGI. This CDR3 comprises 15 residues. The V and J ends lost 0 bases and 0 bases respectively, with 7 bases between them. CDR3 DNA: TGTGCCAGCAGTTACTCAGACACAAGCACAGATACGCAGTATTTT. This sequence encodes CASSYSDTSTDTQYF.

The genes are TRBV27 and TRBJ2-5; no clear D. The CDR3 is 15 residues long. Per the germline V gene, CDR1 is MNHEY and CDR2 is SMNVEV (reference sequence). V lost 0 bases to trimming and J lost 11 bases, with 19 bases between them. CDR3 loop: CASSLSLSPKGEQYF. CDR3 coding DNA: TGTGCCAGCAGTTTATCACTGTCCCCAAAGGGTGAGCAGTACTTC.

V is TRBV19 and J is TRBJ2-2, with D unclear. CDR3 length equals 13 residues. Trimming stripped 6 bases from V and 0 bases from J, with 5 bases between. Per the germline V gene, CDR1 is LNHDA and CDR2 is SQIVND (reference sequence). CDR3 nucleotide sequence: TGTGCCAGTAGAGTCCCGAACACCGGGGAGCTGTTTTTT. This sequence encodes CASRVPNTGELFF. Full variable domain (rest looked up from reference TRBV19 and TRBJ2-2): DGGITQSPKYLFRKEGQNVTLSCEQNLNHDAMYWYRQDPGQGLRLIYYSQIVNDFQKGDIAEGYSVSREKKESFPLTVTSAQKNPTAFYLCASRVPNTGELFFGEGSRLTVL.

V gene TRBV6-5 combines with J gene TRBJ2-2, with D maybe TRBD1 (6 bases). Germline assignment: CDR1 MNHEY and CDR2 SVGAGI. V lost 6 bases to trimming and J lost 2 bases, with 13 bases between them. The CDR3 sequence is 15 residues long. CDR3 residues: CASRPGQLNTGELFF. DNA for the CDR3: TGTGCCAGCAGGCCTGGACAGCTTAACACCGGGGAGCTGTTTTTT.

The chain is built from TRBV30 and TRBJ2-2, with D tentatively TRBD2 (7 bases). Trimming left V 1 base short and J 5 bases short, with 23 bases between. There are 18 residues in the CDR3. Germline CDR1 and CDR2: GTSNPN and SVGIG (reference sequence). The CDR3 protein is CAWSGPRGGRVRTGELFF. CDR3 DNA sequence: TGTGCCTGGAGTGGCCCCAGGGGAGGGAGGGTGAGAACCGGGGAGCTGTTTTTT.

This sequence joins TRBV5-1 and TRBJ2-7; D is uncertain. Trimming took off 0 bases at V and 2 bases at J, with 12 bases between the two ends. Germline loops: CDR1 SGHRS, CDR2 YFSETQ. The CDR3 is 15 amino acids. CDR3 residues: CASSLEQFLAYEQYF. In DNA form, the CDR3 reads TGCGCCAGCAGCTTGGAGCAGTTCTTGGCCTACGAGCAGTACTTC.

J is TRBJ2-3 and V is TRBV28; D is undetermined. Germline CDR1 reads MDHEN; CDR2 reads SYDVKM. The CDR3 is 14 residues long. Trimming pared 6 bases from V and 2 bases from J, leaving 12 bases between. CDR3 loop: CASSPADYTDTQYF. For the CDR3, the DNA is TGTGCCAGCAGCCCGGCGGATTACACAGATACGCAGTATTTT.

V gene TRBV25-1 combines with J gene TRBJ2-2; D possibly corresponds to TRBD2 (6 bases). Germline V lookup: CDR1 MGHDK, CDR2 SYGVNS. This CDR3 region has 16 residues. V shed 3 bases and J shed 1 base, with 12 bases lying between them. In nucleotides, the CDR3 is TGTGCCAGCAGTGAGGGCGGGGCAGGGAACACCGGGGAGCTGTTTTTT. Its protein product is CASSEGGAGNTGELFF.

The chain employs TRBV5-8 and TRBJ1-5; D uncertain. The CDR3 consists of 14 residues. From germline, CDR1 is SGHTS and CDR2 YDEGEE. V lost 6 bases and J lost 5, with 15 bases in between. The CDR3 protein is CASTRPRWDQPQHF. The CDR3 DNA sequence: TGTGCCAGCACCCGTCCAAGATGGGATCAGCCCCAGCATTTT.

The chain is built from TRBV6-5 and TRBJ1-3; TRBD1 might be the D (5 bases). The CDR3 spans 14 residues. The V end lost 0 bases, the J end lost 9 bases, and 12 bases lay between the germline ends. From germline, CDR1 is MNHEY and CDR2 SVGAGI. The CDR3 spells CASSYSWSQGTIYF. The CDR3 DNA reads TGTGCCAGCAGTTACTCGTGGTCTCAGGGCACCATATATTTT.

This clone was counted a single time. The rearrangement joins TRBV28 to TRBJ2-2, with TRBD2 matching over 13 bases. Germline V gives CDR1 MDHEN, CDR2 SYDVKM. Trimming took 6 bases from V and 9 from J; bases not matched to a gene: 7. The CDR3 runs 15 residues. For the CDR3, the DNA is TGTGCCAGCAGGGGACTAGCGGGATATTACCGGGAGCTGTTTTTT. This codes for CASRGLAGYYRELFF.

The V gene is TRBV15, the J gene TRBJ2-5, with D perhaps being TRBD1 or TRBD2 (6 bases each). CDR3 length equals 16 residues. Trimming cost V 0 bases and J 2 bases, with 13 bases left between them. CDR1 and CDR2 (germline): LNHNV, YYDKDF (reference sequence). The CDR3: CATSREGGGGQETQYF. In DNA, the CDR3 is TGTGCCACCAGCAGAGAAGGAGGGGGTGGTCAAGAGACCCAGTACTTC. Together with reference TRBV15 and TRBJ2-5, the CDR3 gives the full variable domain: DAMVIQNPRYQVTQFGKPVTLSCSQTLNHNVMYWYQQKSSQAPKLLFHYYDKDFNNEADTPDNFQSRRPNTSFCFLDIRSPGLGDTAMYLCATSREGGGGQETQYFGPGTRLLVL.

This clone was recorded only once. The V gene is TRBV10-3, the J gene TRBJ2-5; weak D call: TRBD2 (5 bases). Per the germline V gene, CDR1 is ENHRY and CDR2 is SYGVKD. The CDR3 is 12 residues long. V dropped 8 bases and J dropped 0 bases, with 7 bases sitting between them. The chain's CDR3 is CAIGGYQETQYF. CDR3 nucleotide sequence: TGTGCCATCGGAGGCTACCAAGAGACCCAGTACTTC.

This chain connects TRBV11-2 to TRBJ1-5, with 7 bases fitting TRBD1. Germline loops: CDR1 SGHAT, CDR2 FQNNGV. The CDR3 covers 12 residues. Losses at the gene ends were 5 bases for V and 5 bases for J; bases not matched to a gene: 0. CDR3 in DNA: TGTGCCAGCAGCACAGGGGATCAGCCCCAGCATTTT. Its protein is CASSTGDQPQHF.

The V gene is TRBV14, the J gene TRBJ1-4; TRBD1 aligns across 8 bases. Germline CDR1 reads SGHDN; CDR2 reads FVKESK. Germline trimming cut 4 bases from V and 5 bases from J; bases unmatched to any gene: 12. The CDR3 loop spans 17 amino acids. CDR3 sequence (DNA): TGTGCCAGCAGCCGGACCTGGACAGGGCCGGGAAATGAAAAACTGTTTTTT. The encoded protein is CASSRTWTGPGNEKLFF.

This clone was seen a single time. The J gene is TRBJ1-1, the V gene TRBV20-1; the D is unclear. V dropped 6 bases and J dropped 5 bases, with 10 bases sitting between them. The germline CDR1 and CDR2 sequences are DFQATT and SNEGSKA (reference sequence). CDR3 size: 11 residues. The chain's CDR3 is CSAPGRTEAFF. The CDR3 DNA sequence: TGCAGTGCCCCCGGGCGAACTGAAGCTTTCTTT.